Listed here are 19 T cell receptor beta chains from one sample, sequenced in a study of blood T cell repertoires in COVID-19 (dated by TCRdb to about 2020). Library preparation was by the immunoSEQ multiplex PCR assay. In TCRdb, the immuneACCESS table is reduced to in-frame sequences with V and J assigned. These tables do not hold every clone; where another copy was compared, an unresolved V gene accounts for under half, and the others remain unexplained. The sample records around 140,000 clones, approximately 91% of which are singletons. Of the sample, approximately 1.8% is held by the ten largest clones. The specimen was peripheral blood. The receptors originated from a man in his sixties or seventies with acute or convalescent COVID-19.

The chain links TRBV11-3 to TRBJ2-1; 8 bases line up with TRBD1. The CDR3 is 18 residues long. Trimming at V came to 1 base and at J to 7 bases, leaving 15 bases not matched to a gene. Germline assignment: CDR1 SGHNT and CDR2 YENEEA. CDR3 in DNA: TGTGCCAGCAGCTTAGGACAGGGGTCCGGGACCTCGGGGAATGAGCAGTTCTTC. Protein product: CASSLGQGSGTSGNEQFF. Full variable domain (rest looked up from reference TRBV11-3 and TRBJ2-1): EAGVVQSPRYKIIEKKQPVAFWCNPISGHNTLYWYLQNLGQGPELLIRYENEEAVDDSQLPKDRFSAERLKGVDSTLKIQPAELGDSAVYLCASSLGQGSGTSGNEQFFGPGTRLTVL.

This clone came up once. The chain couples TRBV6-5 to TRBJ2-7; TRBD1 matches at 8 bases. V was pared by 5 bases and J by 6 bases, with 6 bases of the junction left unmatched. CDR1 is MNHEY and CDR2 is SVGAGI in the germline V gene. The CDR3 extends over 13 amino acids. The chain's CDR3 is CASSSGQGTEQYF. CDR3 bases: TGTGCCAGCAGTAGCGGACAGGGAACCGAGCAGTACTTC.

For the CDR3, the DNA is TGTGCCAGCAGCCAACAACGGACAGGGGTCTACGAGCAGTACTTC. This sequence encodes CASSQQRTGVYEQYF. This chain joins TRBV14 and TRBJ2-7; 9 bases align to TRBD1. From germline, CDR1 is SGHDN and CDR2 FVKESK. CDR3 length equals 15 residues. The junction had 5 bases not matched to a gene; V was cut back by 2 bases and J by 3 bases.

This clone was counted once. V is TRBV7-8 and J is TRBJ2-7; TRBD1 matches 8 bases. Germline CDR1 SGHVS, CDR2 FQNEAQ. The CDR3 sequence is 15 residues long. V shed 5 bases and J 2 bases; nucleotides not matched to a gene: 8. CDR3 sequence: CASSTRTGPTYEQYF. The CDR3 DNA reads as TGTGCCAGCAGCACAAGGACAGGGCCCACCTACGAGCAGTACTTC.

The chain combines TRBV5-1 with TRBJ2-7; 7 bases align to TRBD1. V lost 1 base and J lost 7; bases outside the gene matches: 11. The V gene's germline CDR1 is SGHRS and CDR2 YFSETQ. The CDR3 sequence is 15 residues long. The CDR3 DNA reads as TGCGCCAGCAGCTTGACCGGGACAGACTACGAGGAGCAGTACTTC. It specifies CASSLTGTDYEEQYF.

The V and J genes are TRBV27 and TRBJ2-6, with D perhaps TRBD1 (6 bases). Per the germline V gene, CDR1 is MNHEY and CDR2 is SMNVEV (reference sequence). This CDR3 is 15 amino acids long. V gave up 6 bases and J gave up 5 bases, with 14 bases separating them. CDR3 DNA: TGTGCCAGCAGGAAAGGACAGTCCCGGGCCAACGTCCTGACTTTC. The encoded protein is CASRKGQSRANVLTF.

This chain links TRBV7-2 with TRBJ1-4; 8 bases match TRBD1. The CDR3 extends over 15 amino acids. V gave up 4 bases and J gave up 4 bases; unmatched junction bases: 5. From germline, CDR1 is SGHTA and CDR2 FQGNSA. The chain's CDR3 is CASSSGQANNEKLFF. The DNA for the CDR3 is TGTGCCAGCAGCTCGGGACAGGCGAATAATGAAAAACTGTTTTTT. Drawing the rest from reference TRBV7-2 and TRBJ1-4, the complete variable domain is GAGVSQSPSNKVTEKGKDVELRCDPISGHTALYWYRQSLGQGLEFLIYFQGNSAPDKSGLPSDRFSAERTGGSVSTLTIQRTQQEDSAVYLCASSSGQANNEKLFFGSGTQLSVL.

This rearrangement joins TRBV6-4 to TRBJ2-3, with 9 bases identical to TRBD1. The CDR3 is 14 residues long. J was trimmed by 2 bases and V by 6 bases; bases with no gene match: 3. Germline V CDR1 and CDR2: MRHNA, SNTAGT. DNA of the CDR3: TGTGCCAGCAGACGGGACAGGGCCACAGATACGCAGTATTTT. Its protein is CASRRDRATDTQYF.

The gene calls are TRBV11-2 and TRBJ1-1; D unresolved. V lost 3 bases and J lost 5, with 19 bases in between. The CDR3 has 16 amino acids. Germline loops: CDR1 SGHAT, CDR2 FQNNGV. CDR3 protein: CASSFTGFEGGTEAFF. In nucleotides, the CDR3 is TGTGCCAGCAGCTTTACGGGCTTCGAGGGAGGTACTGAAGCTTTCTTT.

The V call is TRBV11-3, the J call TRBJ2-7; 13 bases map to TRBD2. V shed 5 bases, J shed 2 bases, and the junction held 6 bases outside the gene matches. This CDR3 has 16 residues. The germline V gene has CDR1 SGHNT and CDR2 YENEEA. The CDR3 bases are TGTGCCAGCAGCACTGGGACTAGCGGGGTCACCTACGAGCAGTACTTC. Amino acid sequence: CASSTGTSGVTYEQYF. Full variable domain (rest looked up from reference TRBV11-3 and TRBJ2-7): EAGVVQSPRYKIIEKKQPVAFWCNPISGHNTLYWYLQNLGQGPELLIRYENEEAVDDSQLPKDRFSAERLKGVDSTLKIQPAELGDSAVYLCASSTGTSGVTYEQYFGPGTRLTVT.

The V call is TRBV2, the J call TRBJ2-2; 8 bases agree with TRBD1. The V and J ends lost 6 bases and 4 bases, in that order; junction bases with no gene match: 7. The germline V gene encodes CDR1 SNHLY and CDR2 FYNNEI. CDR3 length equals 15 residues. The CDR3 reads CASSGQGFGTGELFF. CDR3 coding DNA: TGTGCCAGCAGCGGACAGGGCTTTGGCACCGGGGAGCTGTTTTTT.

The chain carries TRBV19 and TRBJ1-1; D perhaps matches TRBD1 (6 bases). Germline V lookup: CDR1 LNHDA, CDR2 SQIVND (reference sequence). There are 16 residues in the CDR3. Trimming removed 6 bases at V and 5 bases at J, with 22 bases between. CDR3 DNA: TGTGCCAGTAGCCGATTAGGGGGAGTTGGGTTAACTGAAGCTTTCTTT. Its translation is CASSRLGGVGLTEAFF.

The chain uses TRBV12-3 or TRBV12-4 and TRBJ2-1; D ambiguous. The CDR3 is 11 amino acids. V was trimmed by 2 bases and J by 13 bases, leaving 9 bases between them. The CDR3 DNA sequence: TGTGCCAGCAGTTTAAGGCTAGACCAGTTCTTC. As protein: CASSLRLDQFF.

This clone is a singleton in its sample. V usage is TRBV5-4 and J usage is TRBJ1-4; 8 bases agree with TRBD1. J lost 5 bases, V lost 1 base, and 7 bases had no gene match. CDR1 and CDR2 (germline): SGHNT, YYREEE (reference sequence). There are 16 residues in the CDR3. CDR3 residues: CASSLSGGAGNEKLFF. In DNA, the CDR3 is TGTGCCAGCAGCTTGTCAGGGGGCGCGGGGAATGAAAAACTGTTTTTT.

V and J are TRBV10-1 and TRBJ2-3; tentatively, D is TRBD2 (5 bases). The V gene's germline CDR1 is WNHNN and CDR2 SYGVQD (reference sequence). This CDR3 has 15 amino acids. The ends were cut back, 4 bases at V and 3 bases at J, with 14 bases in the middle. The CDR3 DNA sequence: TGCGCCAGCAGTGCCGGACTTACACCAACAGATACGCAGTATTTT. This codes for CASSAGLTPTDTQYF.

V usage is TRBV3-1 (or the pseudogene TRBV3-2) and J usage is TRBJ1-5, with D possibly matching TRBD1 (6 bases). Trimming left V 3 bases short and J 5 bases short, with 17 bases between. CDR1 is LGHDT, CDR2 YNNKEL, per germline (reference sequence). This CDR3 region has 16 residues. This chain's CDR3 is CASSQGSGGEDQPQHF. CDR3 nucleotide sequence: TGTGCCAGCAGCCAGGGGTCTGGGGGCGAGGATCAGCCCCAGCATTTT.

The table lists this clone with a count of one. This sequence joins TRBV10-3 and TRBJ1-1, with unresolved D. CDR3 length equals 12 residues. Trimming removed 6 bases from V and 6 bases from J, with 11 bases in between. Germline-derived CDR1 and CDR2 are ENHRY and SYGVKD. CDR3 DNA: TGTGCCATCAGAGAGGGCCGGGCTGAAGCTTTCTTT. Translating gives CAIREGRAEAFF.

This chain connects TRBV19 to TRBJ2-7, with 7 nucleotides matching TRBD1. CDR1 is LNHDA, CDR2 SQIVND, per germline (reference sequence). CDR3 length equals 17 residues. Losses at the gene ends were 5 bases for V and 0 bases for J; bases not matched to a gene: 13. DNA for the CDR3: TGTGCCAGTAGTTCCCAATTCGGGACAGCAGCCTCCTACGAGCAGTACTTC. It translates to CASSSQFGTAASYEQYF.

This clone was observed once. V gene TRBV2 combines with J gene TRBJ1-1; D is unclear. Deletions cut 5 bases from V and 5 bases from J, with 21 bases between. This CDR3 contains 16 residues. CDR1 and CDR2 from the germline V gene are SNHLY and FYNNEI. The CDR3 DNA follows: TGTGCCAGCAGTTTCTCGCTGGGGATGGGAGGGACTGAAGCTTTCTTT. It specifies CASSFSLGMGGTEAFF. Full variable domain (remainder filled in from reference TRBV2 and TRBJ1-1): EPEVTQTPSHQVTQMGQEVILRCVPISNHLYFYWYRQILGQKVEFLVSFYNNEISEKSEIFDDQFSVERPDGSNFTLKIRSTKLEDSAMYFCASSFSLGMGGTEAFFGQGTRLTVV.